The 14 T cell receptor beta chains presented below share a single source sample, sequenced in a study of cytomegalovirus exposure and HLA in healthy donors. PCR used 60 Vbeta primers and 13 Jbeta primers. Some clones are missing from TCRdb's copy, which holds only in-frame ones; the method was immunoSEQ multiplex PCR. The sample contains around 140,000 clones, 61% of which appear only once. Sequencing was performed on PBMCs. These receptors were taken from a male donor in good health and CMV-seronegative.

J is TRBJ2-1 and V is TRBV4-1; D uncertain. The CDR3 contains 12 residues. The V end lost 1 base, the J end lost 12 bases, and 10 bases lay between the germline ends. The germline gives CDR1 MGHRA, CDR2 YSYEKL. CDR3 protein: CASSQGVSAQFF. The CDR3 nucleotides read TGCGCCAGCAGCCAAGGAGTCAGCGCGCAGTTCTTC.

The rearrangement links TRBV7-9 to TRBJ1-5; unclear D gene. The germline gives CDR1 SEHNR, CDR2 FQNEAQ (reference sequence). V was trimmed by 3 bases and J by 4 bases, leaving 4 bases between them. The CDR3 has 12 residues. CDR3 sequence: CASSFLNQPQHF. In DNA, the CDR3 is TGTGCCAGCAGCTTCCTTAATCAGCCCCAGCATTTT.

The chain uses TRBV6-6 and TRBJ1-1; possible D gene TRBD1, 5 bases. This CDR3 is built from 14 residues. Germline-derived CDR1 and CDR2 are MNHNY and SVGAGI (reference sequence). V was cut by 2 bases and J by 0 bases, with 7 bases left in between. The CDR3 loop reads CASSYETVNTEAFF. The CDR3 DNA follows: TGTGCCAGCAGTTACGAGACAGTGAACACTGAAGCTTTCTTT.

The chain joins TRBV7-8 to TRBJ1-1; D unresolved. Trimming took off 1 base at V and 4 bases at J, with 13 bases between the two ends. Germline assignment: CDR1 SGHVS and CDR2 FQNEAQ. The CDR3 spans 15 residues. The CDR3 coding sequence is TGTGCCAGCAGCTTAGGTTGGGCGCGGGGCACTGAAGCTTTCTTT. This encodes CASSLGWARGTEAFF.

The chain links TRBV5-6 to TRBJ2-3, with 8 bases lining up with TRBD2. V lost 2 bases, J lost 2 bases, and 10 bases stayed unmatched. This CDR3 contains 17 residues. CDR1 SGHDT and CDR2 YYEEEE come from the germline V gene. CDR3: CASSFLGYGRDTDTQYF. CDR3 DNA: TGTGCCAGCAGCTTTTTAGGTTACGGGAGGGACACAGATACGCAGTATTTT. Based on the CDR3 plus reference TRBV5-6 and TRBJ2-3, the full variable domain is DAGVTQSPTHLIKTRGQQVTLRCSPKSGHDTVSWYQQALGQGPQFIFQYYEEEERQRGNFPDRFSGHQFPNYSSELNVNALLLGDSALYLCASSFLGYGRDTDTQYFGPGTRLTVL.

The chain joins TRBV6-1 to TRBJ2-3; 7 nucleotides agree with TRBD1. Germline V gene lookup returns CDR1 MNHNS and CDR2 SASEGT. The junction had 3 bases not matched to a gene; V was cut back by 6 bases and J by 0 bases. The CDR3 has 14 residues. DNA for the CDR3: TGTGCCAGCAGGACAGGGCTAAGCACAGATACGCAGTATTTT. Its protein is CASRTGLSTDTQYF.

This sequence joins TRBV29-1 and TRBJ2-2; 8 nucleotides align to TRBD2. Germline V gene data show CDR1 as SQVTM and CDR2 as ANQGSEA. The CDR3 totals 14 residues. V lost 7 bases to trimming and J lost 0 bases; unmatched junction nucleotides: 4. CDR3 loop: CSGSGTSNTGELFF. DNA of the CDR3: TGCAGCGGTAGCGGGACATCGAACACCGGGGAGCTGTTTTTT.

Here the CDR3 reads CAWSADRGEKLFF. CDR3 DNA sequence: TGTGCCTGGAGTGCGGACAGGGGAGAAAAACTGTTTTTT. The V and J genes are TRBV30 and TRBJ1-4, with 9 bases fitting TRBD1. The CDR3 runs to 13 residues. Germline trimming cut 1 base from V and 8 bases from J; bases unmatched to any gene: 2. Germline CDR1 is GTSNPN and CDR2 is SVGIG (reference sequence).

V gene TRBV7-9 combines with J gene TRBJ1-1; weak D call: TRBD1 (6 bases). Trimming removed 5 bases at V and 4 bases at J, with 14 bases between. CDR3 size: 14 residues. Germline loops: CDR1 SEHNR, CDR2 FQNEAQ (reference sequence). The CDR3 nucleotides read TGTGCCAGCAGCACCCACCGGGACACCACTGAAGCTTTCTTT. Its translation: CASSTHRDTTEAFF.

The genes are TRBV28 and TRBJ2-1; the D gene is possibly TRBD1 (5 bases). V gave up 1 base and J gave up 2 bases, with 18 bases separating them. Germline V lookup: CDR1 MDHEN, CDR2 SYDVKM. There are 18 residues in the CDR3. The CDR3 loop reads CASSLLPTTVNAYNEQFF. Here the CDR3 DNA reads TGTGCCAGCAGTTTATTGCCGACGACAGTAAACGCCTACAATGAGCAGTTCTTC.

The chain uses TRBV4-1 and TRBJ2-2; TRBD2 matches 15 bases. Germline CDR1 MGHRA, CDR2 YSYEKL. The junction had 4 bases not matched to a gene; V was cut back by 5 bases and J by 3 bases. The CDR3 consists of 17 residues. The CDR3 DNA reads as TGCGCCAGCAGCTGGACTAGCGGGGGGGCAGACACCGGGGAGCTGTTTTTT. Amino acid sequence: CASSWTSGGADTGELFF.

This clone was seen just once. This chain joins TRBV7-9 and TRBJ2-1; 10 nucleotides line up with TRBD2. The CDR3 is 15 amino acids. The germline CDR1 and CDR2 sequences are SEHNR and FQNEAQ (reference sequence). With 1 base clipped from V and 6 bases from J, the junction kept 3 bases outside the gene matches. DNA for the CDR3: TGTGCCAGCAGCTTAGGAAGCGGGGGGGGCAATGAGCAGTTCTTC. Its protein is CASSLGSGGGNEQFF.

The chain is built from TRBV5-1 and TRBJ2-1, with D perhaps TRBD2 (7 bases). The germline V gene has CDR1 SGHRS and CDR2 YFSETQ. CDR3 length: 15 residues. Trimming took off 4 bases at V and 2 bases at J, with 13 bases between the two ends. CDR3 region: CASSGGDTAYNEQFF. The CDR3 bases are TGCGCCAGCAGCGGGGGGGACACTGCCTACAATGAGCAGTTCTTC.

The rearrangement links TRBV5-5 to TRBJ2-2; maybe TRBD1 (6 bases). CDR3 length equals 13 residues. V dropped 0 bases and J dropped 8 bases, with 8 bases sitting between them. The germline V gene encodes CDR1 SGHKS and CDR2 YYEKEE (reference sequence). In DNA form, the CDR3 reads TGTGCCAGCAGCTTGGGGGGGCGAGGGGAGCTGTTTTTT. It codes for CASSLGGRGELFF.